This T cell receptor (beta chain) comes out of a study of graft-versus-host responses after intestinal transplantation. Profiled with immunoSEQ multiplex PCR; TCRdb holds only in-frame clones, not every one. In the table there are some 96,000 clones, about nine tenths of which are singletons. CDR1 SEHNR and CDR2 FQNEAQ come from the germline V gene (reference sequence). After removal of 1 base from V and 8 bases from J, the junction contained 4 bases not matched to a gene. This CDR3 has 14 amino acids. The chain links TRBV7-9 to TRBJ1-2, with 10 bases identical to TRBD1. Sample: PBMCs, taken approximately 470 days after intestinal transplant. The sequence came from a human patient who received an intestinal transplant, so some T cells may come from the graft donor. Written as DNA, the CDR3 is TGTGCCAGCAGCTTAGAGACAGGGGGCGGGGGCTACACCTTC. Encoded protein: CASSLETGGGGYTF.